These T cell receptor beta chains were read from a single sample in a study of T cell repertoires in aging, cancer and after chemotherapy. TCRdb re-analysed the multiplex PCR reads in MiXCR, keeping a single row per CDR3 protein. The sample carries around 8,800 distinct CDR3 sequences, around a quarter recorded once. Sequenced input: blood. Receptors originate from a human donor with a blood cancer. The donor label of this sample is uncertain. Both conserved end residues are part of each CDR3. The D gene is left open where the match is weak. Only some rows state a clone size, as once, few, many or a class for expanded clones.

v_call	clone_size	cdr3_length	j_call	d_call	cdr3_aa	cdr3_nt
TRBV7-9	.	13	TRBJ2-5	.	CASSDSGRETQYF	TGTGCCAGCAGCGATTCGGGACGGGAGACCCAGTACTTC
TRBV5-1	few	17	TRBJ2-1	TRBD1	CASSRIATGQMNNEQFF	TGCGCCAGCAGCCGGATTGCGACGGGACAGATGAACAATGAGCAGTTCTTC
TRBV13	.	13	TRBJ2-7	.	CATASSDSYEQYF	TGTGCCACCGCCTCTTCAGACTCCTACGAGCAGTACTTC
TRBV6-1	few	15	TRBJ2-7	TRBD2	CASRPISGRAHEQYF	TGTGCCAGCAGGCCTATTAGCGGGAGAGCCCACGAGCAGTACTTC
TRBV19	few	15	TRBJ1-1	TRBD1	CASSANRGGNTEAFF	TGTGCCAGTAGTGCTAACAGGGGGGGGAACACTGAAGCTTTCTTT
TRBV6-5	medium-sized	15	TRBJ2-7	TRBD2	CASSYSGLPHYEQYF	TGTGCCAGCAGTTACTCGGGACTACCACACTACGAGCAGTACTTC
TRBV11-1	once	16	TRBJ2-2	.	CASSSWRGGSTGELFF	TGTGCCAGCAGCTCGTGGAGAGGGGGGAGCACCGGGGAGCTGTTTTTT
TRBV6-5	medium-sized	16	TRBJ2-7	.	CASSYSGGGTSDEQYF	TGTGCCAGCAGTTACTCAGGAGGGGGCACCTCCGACGAGCAGTACTTC
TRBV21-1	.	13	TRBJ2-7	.	CASSLREGYEQYF	TGTGCCAGCAGCTTACGGGAGGGGTACGAGCAGTACTTC
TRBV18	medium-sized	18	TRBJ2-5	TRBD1	CASSPLRDRGRWKETQYF	TGTGCCAGCTCACCCCTCCGGGACAGGGGTCGTTGGAAGGAGACCCAGTACTTC
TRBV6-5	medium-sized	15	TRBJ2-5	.	CASSYSTFGGETQYF	TGTGCCAGCAGTTACTCGACTTTCGGAGGGGAGACCCAGTACTTC
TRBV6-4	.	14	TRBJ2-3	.	CASSDSLWAATQYF	TGTGCCAGCAGTGACTCTCTCTGGGCGGCTACGCAGTATTTT
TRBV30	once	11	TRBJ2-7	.	CAWTVLGEQYF	TGTGCCTGGACGGTCCTGGGGGAGCAGTACTTC
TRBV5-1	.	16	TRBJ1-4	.	CASSLGTASTNEKLFF	TGCGCCAGCAGCTTGGGGACGGCCAGCACTAATGAAAAACTGTTTTTT
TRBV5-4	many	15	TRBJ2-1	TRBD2	CASSLELAAYNEQFF	TGTGCCAGCAGCTTGGAACTAGCGGCCTACAATGAGCAGTTCTTC
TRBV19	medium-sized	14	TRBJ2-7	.	CASSTMAASYEQYF	TGTGCCAGTAGTACGATGGCAGCTTCCTACGAGCAGTACTTC
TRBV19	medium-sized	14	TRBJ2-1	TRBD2	CASSRTSAYNEQFF	TGTGCCAGTAGTAGGACTAGCGCGTACAATGAGCAGTTCTTC